This T cell receptor (beta chain) was sequenced for a study of identical twins. Whole-study findings and limits: The study found weaker excess twin sharing in beta out-of-frame sequences. Twin sharing of out-of-frame TCR alpha was underestimated by models in monozygotic pairs.

In germline, CDR1 is SEHNR, CDR2 FQNEAQ (reference sequence). The CDR3 length is 14 residues. V lost 6 bases and J 2 bases, leaving 14 bases between the germline ends. Only a few counts were recorded for this clonotype. Its antigen is unknown. Template switching (which added a universal primer site) was used, and cDNA carried unique molecular identifiers. TCRdb processed the 5' RACE reads anew with MiXCR; each CDR3 protein has one entry. Of about 700,000 distinct CDR3 sequences listed, around 6% are singletons. Material for sequencing was naive T cells sorted from blood. J is TRBJ2-7 and V is TRBV7-9; maybe TRBD1 (6 bases). This TCR came from a man aged 18 to 35 in good health. This CDR3 reads CASRPRDKAYEQYF. The DNA for the CDR3 is TGTGCCAGCAGGCCCCGGGACAAAGCCTACGAGCAGTACTTC.